The 15 T cell receptor beta chains below were found in one sample sequenced in a study of T cell responses to AZD1222 COVID-19 vaccine. Sequenced by immunoSEQ multiplex PCR; TCRdb stores in-frame clones only, minus some. This sample has about 150,000 clones, with nearly 95% found just once. The material was peripheral blood, obtained on day 0 of AZD1222 vaccination. All receptors come from an adult in good health.

The rearrangement links TRBV6-1 to TRBJ2-7, with 9 bases that match TRBD2. The CDR3 spans 15 residues. Germline CDR1 reads MNHNS; CDR2 reads SASEGT. The ends lost 3 bases at V and 0 bases at J; junction bases unmatched: 3. CDR3 in DNA: TGTGCCAGCAGTGAGCGACTAGCGGCCTCCTACGAGCAGTACTTC. Amino acids: CASSERLAASYEQYF.

This clone has more than one count but fewer than ten. V is TRBV18 and J is TRBJ2-5; TRBD1 matches 7 bases. Germline lookup yields CDR1 KGHSH and CDR2 LQKENI. V lost 2 bases, J lost 5 bases, and 14 bases stayed unmatched. The CDR3 consists of 17 residues. CDR3: CASSPNTPGGEAETQYF. The CDR3 region has the DNA TGTGCCAGCTCACCAAACACACCAGGGGGTGAGGCGGAGACCCAGTACTTC.

The genes are TRBV12-3 or TRBV12-4 and TRBJ2-5; D assignment may be TRBD1 or TRBD2 (5 bases each). Trimming stripped 11 bases from V and 5 bases from J, with 18 bases between. This CDR3 spans 13 amino acids. The CDR3 region is CASKPPGRETQYF. The DNA of the CDR3 is TGTGCCTCCAAGCCCCCGGGGCGTGAGACCCAGTACTTC.

This clone was seen once. The chain joins TRBV7-9 to TRBJ1-5; TRBD1 matches 9 bases. Trimming removed 3 bases from V and 4 bases from J; junction bases left unmatched: 13. The CDR3 is 18 residues long. Germline lookup yields CDR1 SEHNR and CDR2 FQNEAQ (reference sequence). The CDR3 DNA reads as TGTGCCAGCAGCTTCGGTTCCGGGACAGGGTATCGGAATCAGCCCCAGCATTTT. Its translation is CASSFGSGTGYRNQPQHF.

The chain is built from TRBV3-1 (or the pseudogene TRBV3-2) and TRBJ1-2; TRBD1 matches at 9 bases. The germline CDR1 and CDR2 sequences are LGHDT and YNNKEL (reference sequence). Trimming cost V 6 bases and J 4 bases; bases outside gene matches: 6. The CDR3 contains 14 residues. CDR3 sequence reads: CASSPGTGSYGYTF. The CDR3 nucleotides are TGTGCCAGCAGTCCCGGGACAGGGTCCTATGGCTACACCTTC.

This clone was observed once. The chain combines TRBV19 with TRBJ1-3; D is ambiguous. The germline V gene encodes CDR1 LNHDA and CDR2 SQIVND (reference sequence). CDR3 length equals 13 residues. The germline V and J ends were trimmed by 4 bases and 7 bases, with 11 bases remaining between them. The CDR3 nucleotides are TGTGCCAGTAGTAGGACGGAGGCGAACACCATATATTTT. Translated: CASSRTEANTIYF. The entire variable domain, with the rest obtained from reference TRBV19 and TRBJ1-3, is as follows: DGGITQSPKYLFRKEGQNVTLSCEQNLNHDAMYWYRQDPGQGLRLIYYSQIVNDFQKGDIAEGYSVSREKKESFPLTVTSAQKNPTAFYLCASSRTEANTIYFGEGSWLTVV.

V is TRBV10-1 and J is TRBJ2-3; weak D call: TRBD1 (5 bases). This CDR3 spans 14 amino acids. Trimming stripped 4 bases from V and 6 bases from J, with 14 bases between. CDR1 is WNHNN, CDR2 SYGVQD, per germline (reference sequence). The CDR3 DNA reads as TGCGCCAGCAGTGTCAGGGATCCAGGGGATACGCAGTATTTT. Translation: CASSVRDPGDTQYF.

CDR3 region: CASSIRGPNSNQPQHF. CDR3 nucleotide sequence: TGTGCCAGTAGTATCAGGGGGCCGAATAGCAATCAGCCCCAGCATTTT. The chain links TRBV19 to TRBJ1-5, with TRBD1 identical over 8 bases. CDR1 and CDR2 from the germline V gene are LNHDA and SQIVND (reference sequence). With 3 bases clipped from V and 0 bases from J, the junction kept 4 bases outside the gene matches. The CDR3 contains 16 residues.

This chain joins TRBV7-2 and TRBJ2-7; perhaps TRBD2 as D (5 bases). The CDR3 spans 14 residues. Germline assignment: CDR1 SGHTA and CDR2 FQGNSA. V lost 5 bases and J 2 bases, leaving 13 bases between the germline ends. The CDR3 loop reads CASSPQRQAYEQYF. The CDR3 DNA is TGTGCCAGCAGCCCTCAGCGGCAGGCCTACGAGCAGTACTTC.

This chain links TRBV9 with TRBJ1-3; perhaps TRBD1 as D (6 bases). The CDR3 loop spans 15 amino acids. CDR1 SGDLS and CDR2 YYNGEE come from the germline V gene. Between the trimmed V and J ends, which lost 1 base and 2 bases, there was a span of 10 bases. This chain's CDR3 is CASSVYPGAGNTIYF. In DNA, the CDR3 is TGTGCCAGCAGCGTATACCCAGGGGCTGGAAACACCATATATTTT.

The chain combines TRBV5-6 with TRBJ1-1, with D unclear. V dropped 0 bases and J dropped 1 base, with 4 bases sitting between them. This CDR3 spans 13 amino acids. Per germline, CDR1 SGHDT and CDR2 YYEEEE. The CDR3 DNA reads TGTGCCAGCAGCTTGGGGGGGAACACTGAAGCTTTCTTT. Its translation: CASSLGGNTEAFF.

Here the CDR3 reads CASSLQGDGEKLFF. DNA for the CDR3: TGTGCCAGCAGCTTACAGGGGGATGGTGAAAAACTGTTTTTT. The V gene is TRBV13, the J gene TRBJ1-4, with 7 positions matching TRBD1. Germline CDR1 reads PRHDT; CDR2 reads FYEKMQ (reference sequence). The V segment lost 2 bases and the J segment 7 bases; nucleotides outside the gene matches: 4. The CDR3 runs to 14 residues.

The chain uses TRBV3-1 (or the pseudogene TRBV3-2) and TRBJ1-3; the match to TRBD1 covers 7 bases. CDR3 length: 16 residues. J gave up 5 bases and V 5 bases, and 12 bases lay outside the gene matches. CDR1 is LGHDT, CDR2 YNNKEL, per germline (reference sequence). In DNA form, the CDR3 reads TGTGCCAGCAGCAGCAACGACAGGGCTTTGCGAAACACCATATATTTT. This gives the protein CASSSNDRALRNTIYF.

The CDR3 DNA follows: TGTGCCAGCAGCCGGGCCAGGGGGCTTTACAATGAGCAGTTCTTC. It encodes CASSRARGLYNEQFF. The chain has TRBV11-2 and TRBJ2-1; 8 bases map to TRBD1. Germline CDR1 reads SGHAT; CDR2 reads FQNNGV. With V trimmed by 5 bases and J by 4 bases, 7 bases remained unmatched. This CDR3 region has 15 residues.

The V gene is TRBV2, the J gene TRBJ1-5, with 9 bases lining up with TRBD1. V was pared by 6 bases and J by 5 bases, with 5 bases of the junction left unmatched. The CDR3 loop spans 14 amino acids. Germline-derived CDR1 and CDR2 are SNHLY and FYNNEI. For the CDR3, the DNA is TGTGCCAGCAGGGGAACAGGGGGCGATCAGCCCCAGCATTTT. Translated: CASRGTGGDQPQHF.